This T cell receptor beta chain was observed in a study of blood T cell repertoires in COVID-19. The repertoire was sequenced with immunoSEQ multiplex PCR; TCRdb's copy has only in-frame clones and lacks some. The sample yields over 250,000 clones, approximately 88% seen once. V shed 6 bases and J 9 bases; nucleotides not matched to a gene: 11. Germline values: CDR1 LNHDA, CDR2 SQIVND (reference sequence). The CDR3 sequence is 14 residues long. Sample: peripheral blood. The sequence came from a human donor with COVID-19, enrolled during active disease. The donor label of this sample is uncertain. The chain carries TRBV19 and TRBJ2-1; 7 positions match TRBD2. The CDR3 DNA reads TGTGCCAGTAGCCCAGGCGGCGGGAGAAGTGAGCAGTTCTTC. This gives the protein CASSPGGGRSEQFF.